The 19 T cell receptor beta chains presented below share a single source sample, sequenced in a study of blood T cell repertoires in COVID-19. Generated by immunoSEQ multiplex PCR, the TCRdb table keeps only in-frame clones and is missing some. The sample has some 50,000 clones; around 84% are singletons. The sequenced sample was peripheral blood. The receptor source for this set is a human donor in a cohort sampled during active COVID-19.

This sequence joins TRBV5-1 and TRBJ2-6; TRBD1 aligns across 9 bases. Germline V gives CDR1 SGHRS, CDR2 YFSETQ. This CDR3 has 16 residues. V lost 2 bases, J lost 1 base, and 1 base stayed unmatched. CDR3 residues: CASSLQGASGANVLTF. CDR3 bases: TGCGCCAGCAGCTTACAGGGGGCGTCTGGGGCCAACGTCCTGACTTTC.

This clone has just a few counts. This chain connects TRBV5-1 to TRBJ2-2; 10 nucleotides align to TRBD1. In germline, CDR1 is SGHRS, CDR2 YFSETQ. The CDR3 spans 19 residues. J lost 4 bases, V lost 4 bases, and 16 bases had no gene match. The chain's CDR3 is CASSEPGQGSLGATGELFF. DNA of the CDR3: TGCGCCAGCAGCGAGCCGGGACAGGGGTCCCTAGGAGCCACCGGGGAGCTGTTTTTT.

The J gene is TRBJ2-7, the V gene TRBV19, with D maybe TRBD2 (6 bases). V was cut by 5 bases and J by 0 bases, with 17 bases left in between. CDR3 length: 16 amino acids. Germline CDR1 is LNHDA and CDR2 is SQIVND (reference sequence). CDR3 nucleotides: TGTGCCAGTAGTCTAAAGGGACTCGTTAGCTCCTACGAGCAGTACTTC. It encodes CASSLKGLVSSYEQYF.

V usage is TRBV28 and J usage is TRBJ2-7, with TRBD2 as a possible D gene (7 bases). This CDR3 spans 14 amino acids. V was pared by 6 bases and J by 1 base, with 13 bases between. Germline V CDR1 and CDR2: MDHEN, SYDVKM. The CDR3 sequence: CASSLRGGSYEQYF. The CDR3 coding sequence is TGTGCCAGCAGCTTGAGGGGGGGTTCCTACGAGCAGTACTTC.

The chain employs TRBV24-1 and TRBJ1-5; D ambiguous. Germline V gene sequence: CDR1 KGHDR, CDR2 SFDVKD. CDR3 length: 13 residues. V was pared by 9 bases and J by 0 bases, with 8 bases between. CDR3 region: CATGGHSNQPQHF. The DNA of the CDR3 is TGTGCCACCGGAGGGCATAGCAATCAGCCCCAGCATTTT.

The rearrangement links TRBV7-9 to TRBJ1-1; 8 positions agree with TRBD1. With V trimmed by 5 bases and J by 5 bases, 7 bases remained unmatched. The CDR3 is 14 residues long. Per the germline V gene, CDR1 is SEHNR and CDR2 is FQNEAQ (reference sequence). The CDR3 protein is CASSQDRVGTEAFF. The CDR3 region has the DNA TGTGCCAGCAGCCAGGACAGGGTGGGAACTGAAGCTTTCTTT.

The chain recombines TRBV11-2 with TRBJ2-1, with D tentatively TRBD2 (6 bases). The V end lost 5 bases, the J end lost 6 bases, and 17 bases lay between the germline ends. Germline loops: CDR1 SGHAT, CDR2 FQNNGV. The CDR3 runs to 15 residues. CDR3 sequence reads: CASSLGPVGGNEQFF. The CDR3 DNA follows: TGTGCCAGCAGCCTCGGACCTGTGGGGGGCAATGAGCAGTTCTTC.

The rearrangement uses TRBV5-6 and TRBJ2-5; TRBD2 is a possible D gene (5 bases). The V end was cut by 0 bases, the J end by 5 bases, with 11 bases between. The CDR3 consists of 14 residues. CDR1 SGHDT and CDR2 YYEEEE come from the germline V gene. The CDR3 protein is CASSLAGSRETQYF. The CDR3 DNA follows: TGTGCCAGCAGCTTGGCGGGGTCACGGGAGACCCAGTACTTC.

The CDR3 loop is CASRGTGSTYNEQFF. The CDR3 coding sequence is TGTGCCAGCAGAGGGACAGGGTCGACCTACAATGAGCAGTTCTTC. The chain uses TRBV9 and TRBJ2-1, with 9 bases that match TRBD1. The length of the CDR3 is 15 residues. The V segment lost 5 bases and the J segment 2 bases; nucleotides outside the gene matches: 5. CDR1 SGDLS and CDR2 YYNGEE come from the germline V gene.

The rearrangement links TRBV3-1 (or the pseudogene TRBV3-2) to TRBJ2-1; 7 bases fit TRBD1. Germline-derived CDR1 and CDR2 are LGHDT and YNNKEL (reference sequence). The CDR3 spans 15 residues. J lost 6 bases, V lost 1 base, and 6 bases had no gene match. The CDR3 sequence is CASSQGQGGFNEQFF. The CDR3 coding sequence is TGTGCCAGCAGCCAAGGACAGGGTGGTTTCAATGAGCAGTTCTTC.

This sequence joins TRBV5-1 and TRBJ1-6, with TRBD1 matching over 8 bases. The CDR3 runs 14 residues. CDR1 SGHRS and CDR2 YFSETQ come from the germline V gene. With V trimmed by 4 bases and J by 5 bases, 2 bases remained unmatched. The CDR3 nucleotides read TGCGCCAGCAGCAGGGGACAGGATAATTCACCCCTCCACTTT. Protein sequence: CASSRGQDNSPLHF.

The chain combines TRBV9 with TRBJ2-1, with D perhaps TRBD2 (6 bases). V lost 2 bases and J 0 bases, leaving 12 bases between the germline ends. The CDR3 has 16 residues. Germline assignment: CDR1 SGDLS and CDR2 YYNGEE. The CDR3, as DNA: TGTGCCAGCAGCGTGGGGGGATCGGGCTCCTACAATGAGCAGTTCTTC. This gives the protein CASSVGGSGSYNEQFF.

This chain uses TRBV6-6 with TRBJ1-1; D unresolved. Trimming left V 0 bases short and J 5 bases short, with 13 bases between. Germline CDR1 and CDR2: MNHNY and SVGAGI (reference sequence). The CDR3 is 15 amino acids. The DNA of the CDR3 is TGTGCCAGCAGTTACTCTCTGGGGAGAGGAACTGAAGCTTTCTTT. The encoded protein is CASSYSLGRGTEAFF.

The rearrangement uses TRBV7-3 and TRBJ2-5; a possible D gene is TRBD1 (6 bases). V lost 2 bases and J 5 bases, leaving 9 bases between the germline ends. CDR1 is SGHTA, CDR2 FQGTGA, per germline. This CDR3 has 13 residues. The CDR3 here is CASSLWGRETQYF. For the CDR3, the DNA is TGTGCCAGCAGCTTATGGGGGCGGGAGACCCAGTACTTC.

The chain recombines TRBV4-1 with TRBJ1-4, with D possibly matching TRBD1 (6 bases). CDR1 and CDR2 from the germline V gene are MGHRA and YSYEKL. The V end lost 4 bases, the J end lost 0 bases, and 9 bases lay between the germline ends. The CDR3 consists of 15 residues. For the CDR3, the DNA is TGCGCCAGCAGCCCGGACAGAGCAACTAATGAAAAACTGTTTTTT. This translates into CASSPDRATNEKLFF.

CDR3 sequence reads: CASSSLLAGELFF. The CDR3 nucleotides read TGTGCCAGCAGCTCGTTGTTAGCCGGGGAGCTGTTTTTT. The chain carries TRBV7-9 and TRBJ2-2; no reliable D call. Germline CDR1 reads SEHNR; CDR2 reads FQNEAQ (reference sequence). Trimming shortened V by 4 bases and J by 6 bases, and 9 bases separated the two germline ends. The CDR3 runs 13 residues.

This rearrangement joins TRBV5-1 to TRBJ2-7; TRBD1 might be the D (5 bases). The length of the CDR3 is 15 residues. The V gene lost 1 base and the J gene lost 2 bases, with 13 bases spanning the gap. Germline values: CDR1 SGHRS, CDR2 YFSETQ. In DNA, the CDR3 is TGCGCCAGCAGCTTGTCATACGACAGCACCTACGAGCAGTACTTC. This codes for CASSLSYDSTYEQYF.

Written as DNA, the CDR3 is TGTGCCAGCAGCCCCTCGACGCGGGCGGACACTGAAGCTTTCTTT. Translation: CASSPSTRADTEAFF. V usage is TRBV7-3 and J usage is TRBJ1-1; D gene uncertain. The CDR3 contains 15 residues. Germline CDR1 is SGHTA and CDR2 is FQGTGA. The V and J ends lost 5 bases and 3 bases respectively, with 16 bases between them.

The V call is TRBV2, the J call TRBJ2-5, with 11 bases matching TRBD2. Germline V CDR1 and CDR2: SNHLY, FYNNEI. After removal of 8 bases from V and 2 bases from J, the junction contained 4 bases not matched to a gene. The CDR3 runs to 14 residues. The chain's CDR3 is CASQTSGTQETQYF. The CDR3, as DNA: TGTGCCAGCCAGACTAGCGGGACACAAGAGACCCAGTACTTC. Drawing the rest from reference TRBV2 and TRBJ2-5, the complete variable domain is EPEVTQTPSHQVTQMGQEVILRCVPISNHLYFYWYRQILGQKVEFLVSFYNNEISEKSEIFDDQFSVERPDGSNFTLKIRSTKLEDSAMYFCASQTSGTQETQYFGPGTRLLVL.